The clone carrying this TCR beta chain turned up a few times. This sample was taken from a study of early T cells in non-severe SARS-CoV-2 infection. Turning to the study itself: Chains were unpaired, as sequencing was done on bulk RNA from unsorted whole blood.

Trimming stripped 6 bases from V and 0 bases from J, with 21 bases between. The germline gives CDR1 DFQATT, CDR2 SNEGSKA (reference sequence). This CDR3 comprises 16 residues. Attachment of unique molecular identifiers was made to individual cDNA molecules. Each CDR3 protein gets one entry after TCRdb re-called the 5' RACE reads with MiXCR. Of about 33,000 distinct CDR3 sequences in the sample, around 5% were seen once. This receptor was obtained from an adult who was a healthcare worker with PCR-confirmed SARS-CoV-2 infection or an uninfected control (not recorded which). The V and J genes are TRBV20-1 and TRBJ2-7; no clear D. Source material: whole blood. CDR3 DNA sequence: TGCAGTGCGACATCCCCATCCGGCGGTAGCTCCTACGAGCAGTACTTC. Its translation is CSATSPSGGSSYEQYF.